This T cell receptor (beta chain) emerged from a study of blood T cell repertoires in COVID-19. Turning to the study itself: The study drew acute and convalescent COVID-19 samples from the United States, Italy and Spain. Sources were T cells, B-cell-depleted T cells, or PBMCs; the material itself was cDNA or gDNA.

Deletions cut 0 bases from V and 4 bases from J, with 10 bases between. Germline V CDR1 and CDR2: SQVTM, ANQGSEA. The CDR3 is 15 amino acids. Seattle patients were enrolled while actively infected and followed longitudinally. Study processing details: For nucleated cells, counts were estimated from reference gene primer amplification. Sequencing used immunoSEQ multiplex PCR; TCRdb keeps in-frame clones, though not all of them. V and J calls and clone size follow that table, whereas D and trimming were derived from the DNA. The data contain 250,000 to 350,000 clones, around 84% of them singletons. The source of this sequence is a human donor with COVID-19, enrolled during active disease. The donor label of this sample is uncertain. The source material was peripheral blood. The V and J genes are TRBV29-1 and TRBJ2-6, with D perhaps matching TRBD1 (5 bases). The CDR3, as DNA: TGCAGCGTTGAAGATGACAGCCCCGGGGCCAACGTCCTGACTTTC. Translated: CSVEDDSPGANVLTF.